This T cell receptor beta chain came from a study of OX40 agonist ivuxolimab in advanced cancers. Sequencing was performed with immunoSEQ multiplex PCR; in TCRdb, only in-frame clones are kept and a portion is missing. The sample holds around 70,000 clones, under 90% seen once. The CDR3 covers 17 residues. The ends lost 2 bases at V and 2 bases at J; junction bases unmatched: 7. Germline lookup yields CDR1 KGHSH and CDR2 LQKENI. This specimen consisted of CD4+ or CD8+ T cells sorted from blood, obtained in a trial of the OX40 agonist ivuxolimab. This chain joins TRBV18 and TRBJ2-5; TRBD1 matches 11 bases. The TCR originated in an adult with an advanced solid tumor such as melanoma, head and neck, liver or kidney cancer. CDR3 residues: CASSPFLGQGAQETQYF. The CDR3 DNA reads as TGTGCCAGCTCACCATTCTTAGGACAGGGGGCTCAAGAGACCCAGTACTTC.